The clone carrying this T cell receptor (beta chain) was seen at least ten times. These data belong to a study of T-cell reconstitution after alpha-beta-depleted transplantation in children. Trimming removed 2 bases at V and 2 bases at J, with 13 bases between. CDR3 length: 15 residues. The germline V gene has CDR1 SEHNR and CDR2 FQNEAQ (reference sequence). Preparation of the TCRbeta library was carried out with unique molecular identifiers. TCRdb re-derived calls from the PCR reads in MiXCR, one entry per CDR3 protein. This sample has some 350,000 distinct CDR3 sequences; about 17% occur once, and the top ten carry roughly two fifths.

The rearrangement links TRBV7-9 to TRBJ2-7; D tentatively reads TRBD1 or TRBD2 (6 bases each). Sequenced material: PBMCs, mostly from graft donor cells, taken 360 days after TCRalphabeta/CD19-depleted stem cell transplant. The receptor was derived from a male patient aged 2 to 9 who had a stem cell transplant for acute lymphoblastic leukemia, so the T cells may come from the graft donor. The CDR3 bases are TGTGCCAGCAGCTTAAGGGGGGACTCACCCTACGAGCAGTACTTC. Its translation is CASSLRGDSPYEQYF.